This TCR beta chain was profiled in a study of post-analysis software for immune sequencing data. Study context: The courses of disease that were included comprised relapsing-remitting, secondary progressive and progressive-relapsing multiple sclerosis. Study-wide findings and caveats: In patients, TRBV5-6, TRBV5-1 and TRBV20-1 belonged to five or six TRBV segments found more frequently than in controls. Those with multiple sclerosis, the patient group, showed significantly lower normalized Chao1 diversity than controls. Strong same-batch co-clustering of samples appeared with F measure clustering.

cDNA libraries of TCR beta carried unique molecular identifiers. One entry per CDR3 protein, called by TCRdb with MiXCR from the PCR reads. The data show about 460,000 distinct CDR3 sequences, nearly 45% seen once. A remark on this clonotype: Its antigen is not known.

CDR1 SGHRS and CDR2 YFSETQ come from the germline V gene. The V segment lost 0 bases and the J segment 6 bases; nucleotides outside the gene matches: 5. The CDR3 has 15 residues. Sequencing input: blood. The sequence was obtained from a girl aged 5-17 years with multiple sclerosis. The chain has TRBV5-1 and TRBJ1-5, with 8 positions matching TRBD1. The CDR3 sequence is CASSLGTGLGQPQHF. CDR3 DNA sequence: TGCGCCAGCAGCTTGGGGACAGGGCTCGGTCAGCCCCAGCATTTT.